This TCR beta chain was captured by sequencing in a study of CXCR3-negative and CXCR3-positive naive CD8 T cells (dated by TCRdb to about 2019). A note on the overall study: In total, some 130 million TRB reads were obtained, corresponding to roughly 1.5 +/- 0.3 million reads per library. Naive subsets from about five donors and memory cells from 3 donors were included in the TRBV-TRBJ cluster analysis. The diversity and physicochemical repertoire analyses included 11 donors pooled from two independent experiments.

The instrument was a NextSeq 550. The Human TCR Profiling Kit (MiLaboratory) was used to prepare UMI-labeled 5' RACE TRB cDNA libraries. cDNA synthesis used the entire amount of extracted RNA, and PCR amplification then used the entire amount of cDNA produced. Libraries were prepared in parallel using an identical number of PCR cycles. Per the original workflow: With a minimum of two reads required per UMI, MIGEC and MiXCR pulled out about 53,000 +/- 10,000 unique UMI-labeled TRB cDNA molecules from each library. An average of 40,000 +/- 10,000 functional in-frame TRB CDR3 nucleotide clonotypes without stop codons was found per library. Diversity metrics, including normalized Shannon-Wiener and Chao1, were computed in VDJtools after downsampling to 5000 UMI-labeled TRB molecules per sample. VDJtools computed clonotype-size-weighted physicochemical properties of the central five CDR3 residues: interaction energy, strength, volume and Kidera factor 4. With the reads reprocessed by TCRdb, a single entry stands for each CDR3 protein sequence and no DNA is reported. TCRdb, not the original authors, processed these V and J calls. The sample's own table lists about 24,000 distinct CDR3 sequences. The top ten clonotypes cover less than 5% of the sample.

Overall results and qualifications from the work: Because CXCR3 expression was partially decreased after cryopreservation, freshly isolated PBMCs were used for most assays. Similar TRBV-TRBJ usage was shown by naive CXCR3-negative and CXCR3-positive cells from the same donor, whereas distinct patterns were shown by memory cells. Surface CD5, linked to self-reactivity in mice, was comparable between naive subsets; TCR interaction strength was therefore also inferred from TRB CDR3 physicochemical properties. Comparably high repertoire diversity was found in both naive subsets, whereas much lower repertoire diversity was found in memory CD8+ T cells. TRB CDR3s from CXCR3-positive naive cells showed higher hydrophobicity (lower Kidera factor 4), lower energy, and higher strength and volume indices than CXCR3-negative naive cells.

For each CD8+ T cell subset, flow sorting was done in triplicate, and 300,000 or so cells per subset went directly into RLT lysis buffer. Naive CD8+ T cells were defined stringently as CD45RO-CCR7+CD27+CD95- to exclude memory contaminants. Peripheral blood mononuclear cells were isolated from buffy coats by standard density gradient centrifugation. Naive CXCR3-negative and CXCR3-positive CD8+ T cells were flow-sorted on a FACSAria III. Total RNA was extracted from sorted cells with an RNeasy Mini Kit. Of note for this clonotype: Which antigen it targets is not known.

The germline V gene (reference sequence) specifies SEHNR as CDR1 and FQNEAQ as CDR2. The CDR3 covers 15 residues, taking in both the cysteine and the phenylalanine. No DNA accompanies this entry. Recombination linked TRBV7-9 to TRBJ2-7; TCRdb proposes TRBD2, but this gene call is untestable without DNA. The sequencing sample was made of naive CXCR3- CD8+ T cells from blood. The sample's cell subset or site label, decoded: CD45RO-CCR7+CD27+CD95- naive CD8+ T cells lacking CXCR3 (TNR3-). This clonotype originated in a human donor in good health. Some clones in this sample may be carry-over from other donors' samples. The CDR3 reads CASGPSSTPGREQYF.